This TCR beta chain was identified during a study of chemoradiotherapy in HPV16-positive cancers (dated by TCRdb to between 2021 and 2024). The study in broad terms: Using functional T-cell assays on cells from two HPV16-positive patients, the researchers defined candidate HPV-specific T-cell clones and common TCR motifs. TCR repertoires from roughly 87 patients with HPV-related cancers were then used to track the candidate HPV-specific TCRs and motifs. The study set out to ask whether T-cell immunity against the HPV oncoproteins E6 and E7 changes over the course of chemoradiotherapy and whether that immunity affects survival. What the authors observed across the whole study: The survival association was reported for HPV16-positive patients, and the functional definition of HPV-specific T cells was derived from only a couple of HPV16-positive patients. Expansion of candidate HPV-specific clones and E7-related TCR motifs was observed in the tumor microenvironment during treatment, whereas no such expansion was observed for non-HPV-specific T cells. Among HPV16-positive patients, expansion of HPV-responsive T cells during chemoradiotherapy was associated with better recurrence-free survival.

Of note for this clone: The antigen this receptor binds is unknown. It has no much larger one-base neighbor in the sample; base qualities were not kept.

Library construction relied on the immunoSEQ multiplex PCR assay. Entries here come from immuneACCESS through TCRdb and include only in-frame sequences with V and J called. Some clones fail to appear in such tables; in the studies checked, an unresolved V gene covers under half of the shortfall, and the cause of the remainder is unknown. The sample records 3,000 to 4,000 clones, around 87% of which are singletons. The ten largest make up about 10% of the sample. Repertoires were sampled repeatedly over the course of chemoradiotherapy so that clonal expansion in the tumor microenvironment could be followed. This sample comprised tumor tissue, obtained from a patient who underwent chemoradiotherapy. This sequence originates from a human donor with HPV-associated anogenital cancer.

DNA sequence: TGTGCCAGCAGTGACGCCCTCGGGGGGGGGAATCTCGGTGGCTACACCTTC. Protein translation: CASSDALGGGNLGGYTF. The chain links TRBV25-1 with TRBJ1-2; a tentative D match to TRBD1 spans 5 bases. CDR1 MGHDK and CDR2 SYGVNS are derived from the germline V gene. Reading from cysteine to phenylalanine, the CDR3 counts 17 amino acids. Just CDR3 DNA is preserved here, 51 bases in frame from base 1. Deletion took 3 bases off V and 7 bases off J, with a span of 24 bases between the germline ends.